This T cell receptor (beta chain) was captured by sequencing in a study of CD8+CD57+ T cells in acquired aplastic anemia. Study at large: Mean yield of DNA from sorted CD4+ and CD8+ cells was 3 to 3.5 ug.

Genomic DNA templated the TCR beta VDJ and CDR3 profiling. From the reads, TCRdb called clonotypes with MiXCR, one entry per CDR3 protein. The data show around 180,000 distinct CDR3 sequences, 55% to 75% seen once. The table lists this clonotype with a few counts. CDR1 and CDR2 from the germline V gene are MNHNS and SASEGT. V lost 7 bases to trimming and J lost 10 bases, with 13 bases between them. This CDR3 has 11 residues. The chain uses TRBV6-1 and TRBJ2-5; either TRBD1 or TRBD2 may supply D (6 bases each). This sequence originates from a human donor in good health. Sequencing input: sorted CD4+, CD8+, or CD8+CD57+ T cells (not recorded which) from PBMCs. CDR3 protein: CASTPRGDQYF. Here the CDR3 DNA reads TGTGCCAGCACTCCGAGGGGGGACCAGTACTTC.